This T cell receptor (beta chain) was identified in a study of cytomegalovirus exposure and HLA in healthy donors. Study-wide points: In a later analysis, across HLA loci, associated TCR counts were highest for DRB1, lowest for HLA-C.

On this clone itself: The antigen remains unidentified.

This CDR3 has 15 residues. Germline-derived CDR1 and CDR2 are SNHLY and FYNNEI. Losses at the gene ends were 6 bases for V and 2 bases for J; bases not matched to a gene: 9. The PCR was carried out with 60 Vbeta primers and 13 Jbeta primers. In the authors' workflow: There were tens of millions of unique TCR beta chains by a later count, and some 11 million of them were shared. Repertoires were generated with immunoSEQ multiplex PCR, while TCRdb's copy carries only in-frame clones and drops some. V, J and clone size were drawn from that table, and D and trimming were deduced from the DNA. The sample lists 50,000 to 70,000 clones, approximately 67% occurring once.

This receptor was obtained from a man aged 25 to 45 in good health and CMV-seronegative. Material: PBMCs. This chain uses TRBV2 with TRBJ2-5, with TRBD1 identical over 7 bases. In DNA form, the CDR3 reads TGTGCCAGCAGGCCCCGACAGGGAACACAAGAGACCCAGTACTTC. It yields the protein CASRPRQGTQETQYF.